This T cell receptor beta chain was sequenced for a study of identical twins. Study-level results: Fewer insertions marked abundant cord blood beta clonotypes; young adult naive trended weakly, memory not at all.

This clonotype has a handful of counts. Its specificity is not known. From the 5' RACE reads, TCRdb called clonotypes with MiXCR, one entry per CDR3 protein. The table lists 200,000 to 250,000 distinct CDR3 sequences, about 13% of them singletons. With V trimmed by 3 bases and J by 3 bases, 4 bases remained unmatched. The CDR3 sequence is 14 residues long. Germline V gives CDR1 DFQATT, CDR2 SNEGSKA (reference sequence). These data also featured in a second study, about yellow fever vaccine responses in identical twins. That work states: Reports say the vaccine T cell response in twins looked partly convergent and partly personalized.

V usage is TRBV20-1 and J usage is TRBJ2-7, with 11 bases matching TRBD2. Source material: memory (CD45RO+) T cells sorted from blood. The receptor comes from a woman between 18 and 29 years old in good health. The CDR3, as DNA: TGCAGTGCTAGCCCTAGCGGGGGGATCTACGAGCAGTACTTC. Translated: CSASPSGGIYEQYF.